A selection of T cell receptor beta chains follows, all from one sample in a study of PD-1 blockade in classical Hodgkin lymphoma. The assay was immunoSEQ multiplex PCR, and TCRdb's table has in-frame clones only and misses some. The sample gives more than 15,000 clones, 92% of which show up once; around 0.5% is in the top ten. The specimen sequenced was CD4+ T cells from blood. Every receptor here comes from a human donor with classical Hodgkin lymphoma. Both conserved end residues are part of each CDR3. Each record gives: D gene, clone size, J gene, V gene, CDR3 DNA, CDR3 protein. D genes are given only for firm matches. Clone size is shown for a subset of rows, as once, few, many or a class of expanded clone.

.	.	TRBJ1-6	TRBV5-6	TGTGCCAGCAGCTTCACCGGACAGCATTCACCCCTCCACTTT	CASSFTGQHSPLHF
.	.	TRBJ2-3	TRBV18	TGTGCCAGCTCACCACAAGGTCAATTAGATACGCAGTATTTT	CASSPQGQLDTQYF
TRBD2	once	TRBJ2-6	TRBV30	TGTGCCTGGAGTGTACTAGCGGGCCGCTCTGGGGCCAACGTCCTGACTTTC	CAWSVLAGRSGANVLTF
.	.	TRBJ2-7	TRBV18	TGTGCCAGCTCACCACACTCCTACGAGCAGTACTTC	CASSPHSYEQYF
.	.	TRBJ1-3	TRBV18	TGTGCCAGCTCACCGACCCGGGGGGTCACTGGAAACACCATATATTTT	CASSPTRGVTGNTIYF
TRBD1	.	TRBJ1-5	TRBV19	TGTGCCAGTAGACCATGGACAGGGGGCGGCAATCAGCCCCAGCATTTT	CASRPWTGGGNQPQHF
.	.	TRBJ1-1	TRBV6-1	TGTGCCAGCAGTGGCCCAGGACTCGGCATGAACACTGAAGCTTTCTTT	CASSGPGLGMNTEAFF
TRBD1	.	TRBJ2-1	TRBV9	TGTGCCAGCAGCGTTCGGGGACAGGGGGCCTACAATGAGCAGTTCTTC	CASSVRGQGAYNEQFF
.	.	TRBJ2-7	TRBV14	TGTGCCAGCAGCCATTGGGGCGAGCAGTACTTC	CASSHWGEQYF
TRBD1	.	TRBJ2-7	TRBV18	TGTGCCAGCTCATTTCAACAGGGGTGGGCATCCGAGCAGTACTTC	CASSFQQGWASEQYF
.	once	TRBJ1-2	TRBV9	TGTGCCAGCAGCCCACAGCCGAGGGAGGGCTACACCTTC	CASSPQPREGYTF
.	.	TRBJ2-2	TRBV2	TGTGCCAGCAGTACTCGGGGCGGGGAGCTGTTTTTT	CASSTRGGELFF
.	.	TRBJ2-1	TRBV15	TGTGCCACCAGCAGAAGGTCAGGGAGAAACAATGAGCAGTTCTTC	CATSRRSGRNNEQFF
.	.	TRBJ2-7	TRBV4-2	TGTGCCAGCAGCCAAGCGCCCACTAGCTCGTTTAGCTCCTACGAGCAGTACTTC	CASSQAPTSSFSSYEQYF
TRBD1	.	TRBJ2-5	TRBV9	TGTGCCAGCAGCAAGGGACAGGGGGGAGAGACCCAGTACTTC	CASSKGQGGETQYF
.	.	TRBJ2-3	TRBV7-6	TGTGCCAGCAGCTTGGGGAGCCTACTAGCCACAGATACGCAGTATTTT	CASSLGSLLATDTQYF
.	.	TRBJ2-3	TRBV7-8	TGTGCCAGCAGCTTACAGACATTCACAGATACGCAGTATTTT	CASSLQTFTDTQYF
.	.	TRBJ1-3	TRBV6-5	TGTGCCAGCAGTAGGAGGGGGGGGTTTGGAAACACCATATATTTT	CASSRRGGFGNTIYF
.	.	TRBJ2-1	TRBV7-9	TGTGCCAGCAGCCCGATAGGGGCTAGGCCTGAGCAGTTCTTC	CASSPIGARPEQFF
TRBD2	.	TRBJ2-1	TRBV7-7	TGTGCCAGCAGCCGTGTGGGATTTACGGGAGGGCCCCACAATGAGCAGTTCTTC	CASSRVGFTGGPHNEQFF
TRBD2	.	TRBJ2-3	TRBV9	TGTGCCAGCAGCCCTAGGAATCAACTAGCGGGAGTCGCAGATACGCAGTATTTT	CASSPRNQLAGVADTQYF
TRBD2	.	TRBJ2-1	TRBV19	TGTGCCAGTAGTATAGATGGGACTAGCGGTCCCGCCTCCTACAATGAGCAGTTCTTC	CASSIDGTSGPASYNEQFF